This T cell receptor beta chain comes out of a study of shared clonotypes between healthy human individuals. J was trimmed by 3 bases and V by 4 bases; bases with no gene match: 12. Looked up from germline, CDR1 is SGHTA and CDR2 is FQGTGA. CDR3 length: 17 residues. Study processing details: Filtering of immunoSEQ junctional sequences could not match full-length read filtering. Sequencing used immunoSEQ multiplex PCR; TCRdb keeps in-frame clones, though not all of them. From that table come the V and J calls and clone size; the DNA was used to work out D and trimming. The sample contains about 480,000 clones, about 75% of which appear only once.

The material sequenced was PBMCs. This sequence originates from a woman in her thirties or forties in good health. Some clones in this sample may be carry-over from other donors' samples. The chain is built from TRBV7-3 and TRBJ2-3, with 8 bases fitting TRBD2. The chain's CDR3 is CASSSRSGGAPTDTQYF. In nucleotides, the CDR3 is TGTGCCAGCAGCTCCCGATCGGGGGGGGCGCCGACAGATACGCAGTATTTT. Drawing the rest from reference TRBV7-3 and TRBJ2-3, the complete variable domain is GAGVSQTPSNKVTEKGKYVELRCDPISGHTALYWYRQSLGQGPEFLIYFQGTGAADDSGLPNDRFFAVRPEGSVSTLKIQRTERGDSAVYLCASSSRSGGAPTDTQYFGPGTRLTVL.